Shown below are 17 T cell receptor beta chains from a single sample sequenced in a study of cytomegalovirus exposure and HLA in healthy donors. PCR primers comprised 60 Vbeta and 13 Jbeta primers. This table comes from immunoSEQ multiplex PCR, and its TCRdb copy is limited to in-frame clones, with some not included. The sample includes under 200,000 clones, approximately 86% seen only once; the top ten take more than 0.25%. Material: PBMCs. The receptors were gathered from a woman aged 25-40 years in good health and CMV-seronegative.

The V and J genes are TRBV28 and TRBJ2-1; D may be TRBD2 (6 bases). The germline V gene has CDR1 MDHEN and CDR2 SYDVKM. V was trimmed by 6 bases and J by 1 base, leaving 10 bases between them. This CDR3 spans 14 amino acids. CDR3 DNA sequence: TGTGCCAGCAGGCTTCGGGGGTCCTACAATGAGCAGTTCTTC. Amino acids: CASRLRGSYNEQFF. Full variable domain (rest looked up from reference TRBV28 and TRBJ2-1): DVKVTQSSRYLVKRTGEKVFLECVQDMDHENMFWYRQDPGLGLRLIYFSYDVKMKEKGDIPEGYSVSREKKERFSLILESASTNQTSMYLCASRLRGSYNEQFFGPGTRLTVL.

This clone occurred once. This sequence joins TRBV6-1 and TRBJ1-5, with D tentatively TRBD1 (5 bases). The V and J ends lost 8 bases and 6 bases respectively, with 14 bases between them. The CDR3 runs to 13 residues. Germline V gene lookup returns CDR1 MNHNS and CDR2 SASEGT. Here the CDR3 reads CASRGDLIQPQHF. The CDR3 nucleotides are TGTGCCAGCCGCGGGGACCTTATTCAGCCCCAGCATTTT.

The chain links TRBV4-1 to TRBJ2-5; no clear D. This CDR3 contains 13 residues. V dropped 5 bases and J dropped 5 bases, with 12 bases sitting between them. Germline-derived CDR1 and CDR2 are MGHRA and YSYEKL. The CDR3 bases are TGCGCCAGCAGCGCCACCATGAGTGAGACCCAGTACTTC. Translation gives CASSATMSETQYF.

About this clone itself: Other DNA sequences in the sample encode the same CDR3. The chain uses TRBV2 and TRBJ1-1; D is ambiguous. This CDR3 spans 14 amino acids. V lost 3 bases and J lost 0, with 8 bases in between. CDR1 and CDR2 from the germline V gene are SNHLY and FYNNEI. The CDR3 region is CASSDRSMNTEAFF. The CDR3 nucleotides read TGTGCCAGCAGTGATCGGTCCATGAACACTGAAGCTTTCTTT.

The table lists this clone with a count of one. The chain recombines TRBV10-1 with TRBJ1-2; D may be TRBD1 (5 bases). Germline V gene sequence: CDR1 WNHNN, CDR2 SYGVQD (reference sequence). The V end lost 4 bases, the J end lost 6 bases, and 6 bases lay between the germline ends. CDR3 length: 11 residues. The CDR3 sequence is CASSAGDGYTF. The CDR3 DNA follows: TGCGCCAGCAGTGCGGGGGATGGCTACACCTTC.

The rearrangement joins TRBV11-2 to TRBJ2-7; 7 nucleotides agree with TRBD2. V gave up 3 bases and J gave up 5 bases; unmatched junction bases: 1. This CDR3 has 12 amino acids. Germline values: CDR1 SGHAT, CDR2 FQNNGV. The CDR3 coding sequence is TGTGCCAGCAGCTTCGGACTAGACGAGCAGTACTTC. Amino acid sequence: CASSFGLDEQYF.

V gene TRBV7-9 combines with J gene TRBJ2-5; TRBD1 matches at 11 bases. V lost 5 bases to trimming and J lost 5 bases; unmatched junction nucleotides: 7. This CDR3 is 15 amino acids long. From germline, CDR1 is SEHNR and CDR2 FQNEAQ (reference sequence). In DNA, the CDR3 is TGTGCCAGCAGCGCCGGACAGGGGGCGTTGGAGACCCAGTACTTC. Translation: CASSAGQGALETQYF.

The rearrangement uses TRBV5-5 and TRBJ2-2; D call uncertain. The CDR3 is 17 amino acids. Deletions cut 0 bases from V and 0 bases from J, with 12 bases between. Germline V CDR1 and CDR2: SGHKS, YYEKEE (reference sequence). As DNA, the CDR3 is TGTGCCAGCAGCTTGGCCAGGTACAGTTCGAACACCGGGGAGCTGTTTTTT. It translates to CASSLARYSSNTGELFF.

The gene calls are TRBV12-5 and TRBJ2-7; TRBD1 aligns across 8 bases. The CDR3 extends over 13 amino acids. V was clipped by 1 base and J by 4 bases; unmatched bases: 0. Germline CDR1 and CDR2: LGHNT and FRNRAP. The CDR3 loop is CASGLDRGYEQYF. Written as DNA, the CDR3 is TGTGCTAGTGGTTTGGACAGGGGGTACGAGCAGTACTTC.

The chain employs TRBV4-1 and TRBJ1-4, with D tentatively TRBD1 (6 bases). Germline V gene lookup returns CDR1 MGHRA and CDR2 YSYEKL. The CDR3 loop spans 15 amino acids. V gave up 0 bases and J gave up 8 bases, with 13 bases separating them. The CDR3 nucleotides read TGCGCCAGCAGCCAAGAAGGGGGGGCAGGGGAAAAACTGTTTTTT. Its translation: CASSQEGGAGEKLFF.

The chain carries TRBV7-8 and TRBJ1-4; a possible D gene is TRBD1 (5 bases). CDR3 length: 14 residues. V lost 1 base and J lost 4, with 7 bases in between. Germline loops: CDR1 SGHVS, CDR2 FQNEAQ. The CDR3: CASSLGGVNEKLFF. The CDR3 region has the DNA TGTGCCAGCAGCTTAGGGGGCGTTAATGAAAAACTGTTTTTT.

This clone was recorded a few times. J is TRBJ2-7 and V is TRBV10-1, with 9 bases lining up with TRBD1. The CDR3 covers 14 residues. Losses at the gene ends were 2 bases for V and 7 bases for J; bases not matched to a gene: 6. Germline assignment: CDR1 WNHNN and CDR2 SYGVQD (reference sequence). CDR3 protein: CASSETRGTGEQYF. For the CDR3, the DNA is TGCGCCAGCAGTGAGACGAGAGGGACAGGGGAGCAGTACTTC.

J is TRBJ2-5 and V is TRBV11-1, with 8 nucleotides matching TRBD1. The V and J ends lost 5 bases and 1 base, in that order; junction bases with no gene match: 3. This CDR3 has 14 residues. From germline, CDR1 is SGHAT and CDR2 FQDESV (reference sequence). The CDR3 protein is CASSQQGGQETQYF. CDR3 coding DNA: TGTGCCAGCAGCCAACAGGGGGGCCAAGAGACCCAGTACTTC. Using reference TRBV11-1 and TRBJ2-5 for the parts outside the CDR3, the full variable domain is EAEVAQSPRYKITEKSQAVAFWCDPISGHATLYWYRQILGQGPELLVQFQDESVVDDSQLPKDRFSAERLKGVDSTLKIQPAELGDSAMYLCASSQQGGQETQYFGPGTRLLVL.

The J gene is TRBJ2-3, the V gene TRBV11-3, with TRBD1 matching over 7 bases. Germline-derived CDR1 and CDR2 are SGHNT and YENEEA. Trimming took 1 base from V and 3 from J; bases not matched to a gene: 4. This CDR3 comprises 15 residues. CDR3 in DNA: TGTGCCAGCAGCTTAGCTAGGGGGCGGACAGATACGCAGTATTTT. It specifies CASSLARGRTDTQYF.

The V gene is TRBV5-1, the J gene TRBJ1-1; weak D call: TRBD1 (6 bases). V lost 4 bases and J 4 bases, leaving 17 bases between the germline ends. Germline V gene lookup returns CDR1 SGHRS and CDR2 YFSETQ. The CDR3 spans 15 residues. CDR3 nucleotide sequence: TGCGCCAGCAGCCCTTCGGGGACAAAGGGCACTGAAGCTTTCTTT. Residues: CASSPSGTKGTEAFF.

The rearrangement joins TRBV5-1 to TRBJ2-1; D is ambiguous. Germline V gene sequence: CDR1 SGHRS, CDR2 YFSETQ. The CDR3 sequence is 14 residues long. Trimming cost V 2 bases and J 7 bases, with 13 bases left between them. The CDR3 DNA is TGCGCCAGCAGCTTATCGCTAGAGAAAAATGAGCAGTTCTTC. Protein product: CASSLSLEKNEQFF.

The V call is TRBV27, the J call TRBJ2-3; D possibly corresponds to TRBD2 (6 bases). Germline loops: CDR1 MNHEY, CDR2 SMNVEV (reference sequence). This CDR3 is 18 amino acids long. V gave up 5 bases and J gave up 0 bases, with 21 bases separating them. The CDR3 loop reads CASSRGWRGPSSTDTQYF. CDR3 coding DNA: TGTGCCAGCAGTCGTGGGTGGCGGGGACCATCTAGCACAGATACGCAGTATTTT.